This T cell receptor (beta chain) was recovered during a study of shared clonotypes between healthy human individuals. Study-wide points: Researchers sampled blood only, noting tissue repertoires likely differ.

The CDR3 extends over 14 amino acids. V lost 0 bases and J 1 base, leaving 7 bases between the germline ends. Germline values: CDR1 SGHRS, CDR2 YFSETQ. Template for every sorted-subset replicate PCR totaled 200 to 250 ng DNA, approximately 30,000 T cell genomes. The repertoire was sequenced with immunoSEQ multiplex PCR; TCRdb's copy has only in-frame clones and lacks some. The table includes more than 2 million clones, roughly 94% detected once. With regard to this clone: Its antigen is unidentified. Other DNA sequences of this sample code for an identical CDR3.

The chain links TRBV5-1 to TRBJ1-1; D is undetermined. What was sequenced was naive CD4+ T cells sorted from blood. The subset: CD45RA+ positively selected. The sequence was collected from a man aged 18 to 35 in good health. CDR3 bases: TGCGCCAGCAGCTTGGAAGGCACGAACACTGAAGCTTTCTTT. It translates to CASSLEGTNTEAFF.